One sample yielded the 24 T cell receptor beta chains listed below, sequenced in a study of shared clonotypes between healthy human individuals. Generated by immunoSEQ multiplex PCR, the TCRdb table keeps only in-frame clones and is missing some. There are approximately 2,000,000 clones in the sample; 85% to 95% occur only once, and approximately 1.7% lies in the top ten. CD45RO-negative cells were positively selected for CCR7, leaving out terminally differentiated effector memory CD45RA+ cells. Sequencing was carried out using naive CD8+ T cells from PBMCs. These receptors were collected from a man younger than 35 in good health. Some clones in this sample may be carry-over from other donors' samples.

The chain is built from TRBV18 and TRBJ1-2, with 11 positions matching TRBD1. The germline V gene has CDR1 KGHSH and CDR2 LQKENI. The CDR3 has 19 residues. V lost 10 bases, J lost 4 bases, and 23 bases stayed unmatched. In DNA, the CDR3 is TGTGCCACCGACATCGGGGGCCGAGTGCCGGGACAGGGGGGCTATGGCTACACCTTC. It translates to CATDIGGRVPGQGGYGYTF.

This clone has a handful of counts. J is TRBJ1-1 and V is TRBV19; D ambiguous. V dropped 3 bases and J dropped 7 bases, with 15 bases sitting between them. CDR1 LNHDA and CDR2 SQIVND come from the germline V gene (reference sequence). The CDR3 length is 14 residues. CDR3 residues: CASSISIRAVEAFF. CDR3 bases: TGTGCCAGTAGTATCAGTATTCGTGCAGTTGAAGCTTTCTTT.

The chain has TRBV11-2 and TRBJ1-4; the match to TRBD1 covers 8 bases. Germline V gene sequence: CDR1 SGHAT, CDR2 FQNNGV. The CDR3 spans 15 residues. V shed 3 bases, J shed 7 bases, and the junction held 7 bases outside the gene matches. The CDR3 region is CASSLLQGAPEKLFF. As DNA, the CDR3 is TGTGCCAGCAGCTTGCTTCAGGGGGCGCCTGAAAAACTGTTTTTT.

The V and J genes are TRBV7-9 and TRBJ2-5; the D gene is possibly TRBD1 (5 bases). Germline V gives CDR1 SEHNR, CDR2 FQNEAQ (reference sequence). The CDR3 is 14 amino acids. V was trimmed by 5 bases and J by 11 bases, leaving 21 bases between them. CDR3 sequence: CASSEKGLWFEQYF. The CDR3 nucleotides are TGTGCCAGCAGCGAGAAGGGGCTCTGGTTTGAGCAGTACTTC.

This chain connects TRBV4-3 to TRBJ1-5; no clear D. Trimming stripped 0 bases from V and 0 bases from J, with 6 bases between. The CDR3 runs 15 residues. Germline CDR1 reads LGHNA; CDR2 reads YSLEER. The CDR3 DNA reads TGCGCCAGCAGCCAAGAAAGGGCTAGCAATCAGCCCCAGCATTTT. Amino acids: CASSQERASNQPQHF.

This clone came up a few times. The chain employs TRBV7-9 and TRBJ1-2; D remains unclear. The CDR3 loop spans 11 amino acids. V lost 5 bases to trimming and J lost 13 bases, with 14 bases between them. In germline, CDR1 is SEHNR, CDR2 FQNEAQ (reference sequence). CDR3 sequence (DNA): TGTGCCAGCAGCCGGAACGAGAATTGCACCTTC. Translated, it gives CASSRNENCTF.

This chain joins TRBV13 and TRBJ2-7; possible D gene TRBD2, 5 bases. The CDR3 runs 14 residues. The ends were cut back, 0 bases at V and 2 bases at J, with 8 bases in the middle. Germline assignment: CDR1 PRHDT and CDR2 FYEKMQ (reference sequence). Here the CDR3 reads CASSLGGIAYEQYF. The DNA of the CDR3 is TGTGCCAGCAGCTTAGGCGGGATAGCCTACGAGCAGTACTTC.

As for this clone: One end of the junction is discordant with germline, which a read error may explain. The chain joins TRBV10-1 to TRBJ2-3; D ambiguous. This CDR3 comprises 13 residues. Germline V lookup: CDR1 WNHNN, CDR2 SYGVQD (reference sequence). Written as DNA, the CDR3 is TGCGCCAGCAGTGATTTTGCTGGGCGCGTACACCCTTTT. It specifies CASSDFAGRVHPF.

This clone has more than one count but fewer than ten. This chain links TRBV2 with TRBJ1-1, with D unclear. V lost 6 bases to trimming and J lost 1 base, with 15 bases between them. The CDR3 totals 15 residues. Germline CDR1 SNHLY, CDR2 FYNNEI. The CDR3 spells CASSPRQSKNTEAFF. Here the CDR3 DNA reads TGTGCCAGCAGCCCACGACAAAGTAAGAACACTGAAGCTTTCTTT.

This chain joins TRBV2 and TRBJ1-5; no definite D call. The CDR3 consists of 15 residues. V was clipped by 6 bases and J by 0 bases, with 12 bases between them. Germline V gene lookup returns CDR1 SNHLY and CDR2 FYNNEI. The CDR3 sequence: CASRDDTTSNQPQHF. CDR3 sequence (DNA): TGTGCCAGCAGAGACGACACGACTAGCAATCAGCCCCAGCATTTT.

The V and J genes are TRBV7-9 and TRBJ2-2, with TRBD1 identical over 9 bases. Germline CDR1 is SEHNR and CDR2 is FQNEAQ (reference sequence). The CDR3 runs 16 residues. V was clipped by 4 bases and J by 0 bases; unmatched bases: 3. This CDR3 is CASSSRTGANTGELFF. CDR3 bases: TGTGCCAGCAGCTCCAGGACAGGGGCGAACACCGGGGAGCTGTTTTTT.

This chain links TRBV4-1 with TRBJ1-4; maybe TRBD1 (5 bases). The V gene lost 1 base and the J gene lost 9 bases, with 15 bases spanning the gap. The CDR3 extends over 15 amino acids. Germline V CDR1 and CDR2: MGHRA, YSYEKL. CDR3 sequence: CASSQVRGGVQKLFF. DNA for the CDR3: TGCGCCAGCAGCCAAGTACGGGGGGGGGTCCAAAAACTGTTTTTT.

The CDR3 bases are TGTGCCAGCAGCACCCTCTTGGGAGTAAAATCGGATGAGCAGTTCTTC. The encoded protein is CASSTLLGVKSDEQFF. The chain joins TRBV7-9 to TRBJ2-1, with D perhaps TRBD2 (5 bases). Trimming took 5 bases from V and 8 from J, leaving 22 bases between them. Per germline, CDR1 SEHNR and CDR2 FQNEAQ (reference sequence). The CDR3 spans 16 residues.

This sequence joins TRBV27 and TRBJ1-1; D is perhaps TRBD1 (5 bases). V was trimmed by 2 bases and J by 7 bases, leaving 11 bases between them. Looked up from germline, CDR1 is MNHEY and CDR2 is SMNVEV (reference sequence). The CDR3 is 13 residues long. Here the CDR3 reads CASSLRQSFEAFF. CDR3 bases: TGTGCCAGCAGTTTACGACAGTCTTTTGAAGCTTTCTTT.

The chain recombines TRBV6-6 with TRBJ2-7; D not certain. Trimming removed 7 bases from V and 6 bases from J, with 19 bases in between. CDR1 is MNHNY, CDR2 SVGAGI, per germline (reference sequence). The CDR3 loop spans 14 amino acids. The CDR3 coding sequence is TGTGCCAGCACCGTAGATACGAGTATGGCCGAGCAGTACTTC. Encoded protein: CASTVDTSMAEQYF.

The chain employs TRBV5-4 and TRBJ2-7; 8 bases are shared with TRBD2. Germline V gene sequence: CDR1 SGHNT, CDR2 YYREEE (reference sequence). The CDR3 has 15 amino acids. With 5 bases clipped from V and 2 bases from J, the junction kept 9 bases outside the gene matches. CDR3 sequence reads: CASSGGSGTTYEQYF. CDR3 DNA: TGTGCCAGCAGTGGGGGTAGCGGGACTACCTACGAGCAGTACTTC.

The DNA for the CDR3 is TGTGCCAGCAGCCCCTCGGCCGTCCAGGGCGAGACCCAGTACTTC. Residues: CASSPSAVQGETQYF. This chain uses TRBV11-2 with TRBJ2-5, with D tentatively TRBD1 (5 bases). Germline CDR1 reads SGHAT; CDR2 reads FQNNGV. V gave up 5 bases and J gave up 5 bases, with 18 bases separating them. CDR3 length equals 15 residues.

The rearrangement joins TRBV7-3 to TRBJ2-3, with 15 bases that match TRBD2. In germline, CDR1 is SGHTA, CDR2 FQGTGA. This CDR3 has 18 amino acids. V dropped 4 bases and J dropped 2; count of bases not matched to a gene: 7. The CDR3 sequence: CASSSSRTSGRATDTQYF. The CDR3 region has the DNA TGTGCCAGCAGCTCGAGCCGGACTAGCGGGAGGGCCACAGATACGCAGTATTTT. Supplemented by reference TRBV7-3 and TRBJ2-3, the full variable domain reads GAGVSQTPSNKVTEKGKYVELRCDPISGHTALYWYRQSLGQGPEFLIYFQGTGAADDSGLPNDRFFAVRPEGSVSTLKIQRTERGDSAVYLCASSSSRTSGRATDTQYFGPGTRLTVL.

The chain couples TRBV5-1 to TRBJ2-7; a possible D gene is TRBD2 (5 bases). The CDR3 sequence is 14 residues long. CDR1 is SGHRS and CDR2 is YFSETQ in the germline V gene. The V and J ends lost 1 base and 3 bases respectively, with 11 bases between them. CDR3 amino acids: CASSLSSSYYEQYF. CDR3 DNA sequence: TGCGCCAGCAGCTTGTCTAGCAGTTACTACGAGCAGTACTTC.

The chain carries TRBV28 and TRBJ2-7; TRBD2 aligns across 9 bases. Germline assignment: CDR1 MDHEN and CDR2 SYDVKM. The CDR3 is 16 amino acids. V dropped 5 bases and J dropped 8; count of bases not matched to a gene: 16. The DNA of the CDR3 is TGTGCCAGCAGTCCACTGCCCGGGACTAGCTTTTGGCAGCAGTACTTC. Translated, it gives CASSPLPGTSFWQQYF.

The V gene is TRBV9, the J gene TRBJ2-3; D is unclear. The CDR3 length is 15 residues. With 2 bases removed from V and 4 bases from J, the gap between germline ends came to 14 bases. Germline V lookup: CDR1 SGDLS, CDR2 YYNGEE. The CDR3 region is CASSVRASGADTQYF. CDR3 DNA sequence: TGTGCCAGCAGCGTCCGTGCCTCCGGAGCAGATACGCAGTATTTT.

The chain recombines TRBV21-1 with TRBJ2-3; TRBD2, the table's D call, was not compared with the DNA. TRBV21-1 is a pseudogene. This CDR3 has 17 amino acids. The CDR3 DNA reads as TGTGCCAGCAGCAAAGCCCGGAGCGGGGTTCGCACAGATACGCAGTATTTT. This translates into CASSKARSGVRTDTQYF.

This clone was counted once. The chain combines TRBV27 with TRBJ2-1; D is unresolved. The CDR3 spans 16 residues. Germline CDR1 MNHEY, CDR2 SMNVEV (reference sequence). V shed 3 bases and J shed 0 bases, with 12 bases lying between them. The CDR3 DNA reads TGTGCCAGCAGTTTCACCCATGGGCTCTCCTACAATGAGCAGTTCTTC. It encodes CASSFTHGLSYNEQFF.

The V and J genes are TRBV11-2 and TRBJ2-1; either TRBD1 or TRBD2 may fit D (5 bases each). The CDR3 extends over 17 amino acids. V was cut by 1 base and J by 6 bases, with 19 bases left in between. Per the germline V gene, CDR1 is SGHAT and CDR2 is FQNNGV. The CDR3 region is CASSLVLWGPLINEQFF. Here the CDR3 DNA reads TGTGCCAGCAGCTTAGTCCTCTGGGGACCACTTATCAATGAGCAGTTCTTC.